Sequencing of this TCR beta chain was carried out in a study of blood T cell repertoires in COVID-19. Overall study context: From T cells, B-cell-depleted T cells, or PBMCs came the material, which was cDNA or gDNA.

As originally analysed: Reference gene primers were amplified, and this amplification served to estimate nucleated cell counts. The method was immunoSEQ multiplex PCR; TCRdb's version includes in-frame clones alone and lacks a portion of them. V and J calls and clone size are copied from that table; D and trimming were computed from the DNA. The table lists roughly 400,000 clones, 80% to 95% of them singletons. The V gene's germline CDR1 is KGHSH and CDR2 LQKENI. V lost 6 bases, J lost 2 bases, and 7 bases stayed unmatched. The CDR3 spans 16 residues. The V gene is TRBV18, the J gene TRBJ2-3, with 11 bases that match TRBD2. This clonotype was obtained from a woman between 40 and 55 years old who had been exposed to COVID-19. Sequenced input: PBMCs or T cells enriched from blood (not recorded which). The CDR3 DNA reads TGTGCCAGCTCCGAACCGGGACTAGCGGTCACAGATACGCAGTATTTT. It specifies CASSEPGLAVTDTQYF. The full variable domain, in which reference TRBV18 and TRBJ2-3 provide the parts outside the CDR3, is NAGVMQNPRHLVRRRGQEARLRCSPMKGHSHVYWYRQLPEEGLKFMVYLQKENIIDESGMPKERFSAEFPKEGPSILRIQQVVRGDSAAYFCASSEPGLAVTDTQYFGPGTRLTVL.